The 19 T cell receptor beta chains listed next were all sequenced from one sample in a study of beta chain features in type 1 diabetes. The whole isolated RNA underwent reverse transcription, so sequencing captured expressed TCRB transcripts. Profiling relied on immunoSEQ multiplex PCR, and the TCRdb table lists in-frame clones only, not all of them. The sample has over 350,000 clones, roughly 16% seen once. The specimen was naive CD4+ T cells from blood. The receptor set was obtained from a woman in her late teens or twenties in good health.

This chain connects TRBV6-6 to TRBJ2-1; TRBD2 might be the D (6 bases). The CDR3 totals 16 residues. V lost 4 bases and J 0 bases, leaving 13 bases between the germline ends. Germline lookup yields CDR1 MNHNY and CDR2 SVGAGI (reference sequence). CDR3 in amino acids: CASSSWGSGSYNEQFF. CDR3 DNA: TGTGCCAGCAGTTCGTGGGGTAGCGGCTCCTACAATGAGCAGTTCTTC.

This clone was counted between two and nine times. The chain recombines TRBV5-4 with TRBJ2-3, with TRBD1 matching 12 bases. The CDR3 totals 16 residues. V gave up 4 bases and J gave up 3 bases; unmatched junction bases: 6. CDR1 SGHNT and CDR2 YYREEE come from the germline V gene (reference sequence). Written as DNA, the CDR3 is TGTGCCAGCAGCAAACGGGACAGGGGGCGGACAGATACGCAGTATTTT. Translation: CASSKRDRGRTDTQYF. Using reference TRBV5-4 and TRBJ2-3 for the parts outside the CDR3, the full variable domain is ETGVTQSPTHLIKTRGQQVTLRCSSQSGHNTVSWYQQALGQGPQFIFQYYREEENGRGNFPPRFSGLQFPNYSSELNVNALELDDSALYLCASSKRDRGRTDTQYFGPGTRLTVL.

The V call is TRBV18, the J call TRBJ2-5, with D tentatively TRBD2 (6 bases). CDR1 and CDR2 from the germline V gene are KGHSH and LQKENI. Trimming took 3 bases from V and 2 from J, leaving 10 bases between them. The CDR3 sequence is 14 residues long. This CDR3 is CASSPEGLQETQYF. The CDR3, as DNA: TGTGCCAGCTCACCCGAGGGACTGCAAGAGACCCAGTACTTC.

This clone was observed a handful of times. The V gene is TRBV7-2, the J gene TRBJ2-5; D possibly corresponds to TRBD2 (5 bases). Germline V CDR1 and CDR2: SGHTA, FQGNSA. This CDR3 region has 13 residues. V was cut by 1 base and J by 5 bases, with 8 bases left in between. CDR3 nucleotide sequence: TGTGCCAGCAGCTTAGAAGCGGTCGAGACCCAGTACTTC. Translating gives CASSLEAVETQYF.

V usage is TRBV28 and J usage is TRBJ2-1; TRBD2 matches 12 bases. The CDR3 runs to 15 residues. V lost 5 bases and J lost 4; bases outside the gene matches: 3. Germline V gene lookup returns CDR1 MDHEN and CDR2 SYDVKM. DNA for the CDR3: TGTGCCAGCAGTAGGGGACTAGCGGGTTACAATGAGCAGTTCTTC. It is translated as CASSRGLAGYNEQFF.

CDR3 DNA sequence: TGCAGCGTTGTAGTAGGGGGTAGCAATCAGCCCCAGCATTTT. Encoded protein: CSVVVGGSNQPQHF. This rearrangement joins TRBV29-1 to TRBJ1-5; weak D call: TRBD1 (6 bases). Germline CDR1 SQVTM, CDR2 ANQGSEA. The CDR3 totals 14 residues. V was trimmed by 4 bases and J by 0 bases, leaving 10 bases between them.

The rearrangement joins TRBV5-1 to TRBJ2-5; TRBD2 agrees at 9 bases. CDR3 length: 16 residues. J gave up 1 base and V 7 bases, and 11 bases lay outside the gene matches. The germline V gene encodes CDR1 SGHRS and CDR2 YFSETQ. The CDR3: CASRRPGLAIQETQYF. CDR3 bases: TGCGCCAGCCGTAGGCCCGGACTAGCGATCCAAGAGACCCAGTACTTC.

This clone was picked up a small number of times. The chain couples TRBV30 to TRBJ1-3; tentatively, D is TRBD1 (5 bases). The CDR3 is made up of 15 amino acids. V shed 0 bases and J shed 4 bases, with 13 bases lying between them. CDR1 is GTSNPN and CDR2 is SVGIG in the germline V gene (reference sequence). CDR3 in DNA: TGTGCCTGGAGTGTGGTGGGGGGGAGCGGAAACACCATATATTTT. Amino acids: CAWSVVGGSGNTIYF.

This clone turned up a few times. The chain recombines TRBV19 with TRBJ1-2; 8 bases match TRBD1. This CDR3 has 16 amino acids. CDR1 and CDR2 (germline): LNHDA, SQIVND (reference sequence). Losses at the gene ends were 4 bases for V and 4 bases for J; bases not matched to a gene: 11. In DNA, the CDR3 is TGTGCCAGTAGTACGAAGGACAGGGTAGGACGCTATGGCTACACCTTC. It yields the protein CASSTKDRVGRYGYTF.

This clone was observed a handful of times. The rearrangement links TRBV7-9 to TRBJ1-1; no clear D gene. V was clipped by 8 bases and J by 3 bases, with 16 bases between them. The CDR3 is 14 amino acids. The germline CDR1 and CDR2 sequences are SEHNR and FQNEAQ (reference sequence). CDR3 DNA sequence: TGTGCCAGCGGCAAAGTCACAGCTTACACTGAAGCTTTCTTT. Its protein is CASGKVTAYTEAFF.

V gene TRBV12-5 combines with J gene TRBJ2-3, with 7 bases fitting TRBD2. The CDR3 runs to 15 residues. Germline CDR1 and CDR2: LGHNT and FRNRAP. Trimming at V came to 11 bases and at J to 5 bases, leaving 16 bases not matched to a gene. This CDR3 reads CACPGTSAPLDTQYF. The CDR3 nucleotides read TGTGCTTGCCCGGGTACTAGCGCCCCGCTAGATACGCAGTATTTT. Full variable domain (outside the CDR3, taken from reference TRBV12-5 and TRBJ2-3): DARVTQTPRHKVTEMGQEVTMRCQPILGHNTVFWYRQTMMQGLELLAYFRNRAPLDDSGMPKDRFSAEMPDATLATLKIQPSEPRDSAVYFCACPGTSAPLDTQYFGPGTRLTVL.

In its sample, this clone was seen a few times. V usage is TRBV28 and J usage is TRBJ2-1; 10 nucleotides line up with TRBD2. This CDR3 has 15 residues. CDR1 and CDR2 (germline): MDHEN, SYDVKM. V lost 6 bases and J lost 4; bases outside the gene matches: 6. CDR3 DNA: TGTGCCAGCAGCCGGAGCGGGGGGGGTTACAATGAGCAGTTCTTC. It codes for CASSRSGGGYNEQFF.

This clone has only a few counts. DNA for the CDR3: TGTGCCGTATCGGAGACCCAACACGATGAGCAGTTCTTC. Amino acids: CAVSETQHDEQFF. This chain joins TRBV19 and TRBJ2-1; no clear D. Germline V gene data show CDR1 as LNHDA and CDR2 as SQIVND (reference sequence). This CDR3 region has 13 residues. V was clipped by 11 bases and J by 8 bases, with 19 bases between them.

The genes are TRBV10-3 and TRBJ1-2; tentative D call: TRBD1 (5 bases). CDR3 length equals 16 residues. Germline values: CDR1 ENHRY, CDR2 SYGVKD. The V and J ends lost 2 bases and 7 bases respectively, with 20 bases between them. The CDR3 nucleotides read TGTGCCATCAGTGAGCCAACCCAGGGTGTCGGCCTTGGCTACACCTTC. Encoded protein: CAISEPTQGVGLGYTF.

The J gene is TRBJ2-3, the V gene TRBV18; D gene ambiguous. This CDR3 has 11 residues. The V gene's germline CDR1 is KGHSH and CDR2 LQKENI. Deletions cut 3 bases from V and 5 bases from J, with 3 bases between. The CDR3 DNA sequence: TGTGCCAGCTCACCCAAAGATACGCAGTATTTT. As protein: CASSPKDTQYF.

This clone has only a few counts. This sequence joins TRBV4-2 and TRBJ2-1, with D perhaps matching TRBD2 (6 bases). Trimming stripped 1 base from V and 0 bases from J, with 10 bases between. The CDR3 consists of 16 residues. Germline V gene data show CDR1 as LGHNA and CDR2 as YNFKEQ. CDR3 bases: TGTGCCAGCAGCCAAGCCCTAGCGAACTCCTACAATGAGCAGTTCTTC. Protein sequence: CASSQALANSYNEQFF.

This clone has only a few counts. CDR3 loop: CASSQSISGTGVSRGSNQPQHF. CDR3 in DNA: TGCGCCAGCAGTCAATCCATATCCGGGACAGGAGTAAGCCGGGGGAGCAATCAGCCCCAGCATTTT. The chain combines TRBV23-1 with TRBJ1-5; 8 nucleotides align to TRBD1. TRBV23-1 counts as an open reading frame of uncertain function. V lost 0 bases, J lost 1 base, and 20 bases stayed unmatched. CDR3 size: 22 residues.

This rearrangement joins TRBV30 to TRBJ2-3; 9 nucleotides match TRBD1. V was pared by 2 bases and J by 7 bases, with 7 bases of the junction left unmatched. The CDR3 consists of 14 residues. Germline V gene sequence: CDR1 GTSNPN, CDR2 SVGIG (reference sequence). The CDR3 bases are TGTGCCTGGAGTTCTGGACAGGGGTCGAATACGCAGTATTTT. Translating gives CAWSSGQGSNTQYF.

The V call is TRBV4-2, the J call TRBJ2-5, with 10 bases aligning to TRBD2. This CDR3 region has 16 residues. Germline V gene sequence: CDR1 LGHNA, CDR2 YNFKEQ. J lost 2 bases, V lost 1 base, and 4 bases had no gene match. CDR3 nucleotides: TGTGCCAGCAGCCAAGTGGGGACTAGCGTGCAAGAGACCCAGTACTTC. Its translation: CASSQVGTSVQETQYF.